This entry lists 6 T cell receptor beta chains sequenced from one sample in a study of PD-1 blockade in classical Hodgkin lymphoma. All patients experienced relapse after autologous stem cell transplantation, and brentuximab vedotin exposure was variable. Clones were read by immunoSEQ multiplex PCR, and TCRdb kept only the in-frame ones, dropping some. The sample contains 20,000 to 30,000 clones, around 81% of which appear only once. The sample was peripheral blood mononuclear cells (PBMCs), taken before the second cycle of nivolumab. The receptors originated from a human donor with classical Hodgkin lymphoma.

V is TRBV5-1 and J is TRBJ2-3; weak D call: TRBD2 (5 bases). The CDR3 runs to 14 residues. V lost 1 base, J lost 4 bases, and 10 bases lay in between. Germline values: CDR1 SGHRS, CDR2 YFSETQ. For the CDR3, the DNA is TGCGCCAGCAGCTTGCAACTTAGCGCAGATACGCAGTATTTT. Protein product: CASSLQLSADTQYF.

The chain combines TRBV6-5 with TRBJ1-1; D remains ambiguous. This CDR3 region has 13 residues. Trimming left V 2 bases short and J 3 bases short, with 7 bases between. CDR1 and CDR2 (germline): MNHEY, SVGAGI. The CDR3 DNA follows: TGTGCCAGCAGTTACGGAGGAGACACTGAAGCTTTCTTT. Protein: CASSYGGDTEAFF.

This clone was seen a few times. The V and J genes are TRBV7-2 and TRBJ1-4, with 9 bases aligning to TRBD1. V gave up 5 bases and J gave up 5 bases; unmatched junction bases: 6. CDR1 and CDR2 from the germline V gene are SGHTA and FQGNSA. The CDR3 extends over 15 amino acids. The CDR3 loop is CASSPPGQGNEKLFF. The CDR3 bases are TGTGCCAGCAGCCCTCCGGGACAGGGAAATGAAAAACTGTTTTTT.

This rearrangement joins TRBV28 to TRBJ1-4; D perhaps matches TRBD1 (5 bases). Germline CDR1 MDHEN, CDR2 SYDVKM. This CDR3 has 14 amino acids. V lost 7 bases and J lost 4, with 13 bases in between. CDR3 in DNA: TGTGCCAGCACCCGCGACAGTAATAATGAAAAACTGTTTTTT. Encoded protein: CASTRDSNNEKLFF. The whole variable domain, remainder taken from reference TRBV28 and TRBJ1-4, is DVKVTQSSRYLVKRTGEKVFLECVQDMDHENMFWYRQDPGLGLRLIYFSYDVKMKEKGDIPEGYSVSREKKERFSLILESASTNQTSMYLCASTRDSNNEKLFFGSGTQLSVL.

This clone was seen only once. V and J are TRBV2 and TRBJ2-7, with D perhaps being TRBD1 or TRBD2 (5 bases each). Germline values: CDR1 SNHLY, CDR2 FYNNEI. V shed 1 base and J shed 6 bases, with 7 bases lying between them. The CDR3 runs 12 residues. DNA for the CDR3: TGTGCCAGCAGTGAAGTTGGGGGCGAGCAGTACTTC. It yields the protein CASSEVGGEQYF.

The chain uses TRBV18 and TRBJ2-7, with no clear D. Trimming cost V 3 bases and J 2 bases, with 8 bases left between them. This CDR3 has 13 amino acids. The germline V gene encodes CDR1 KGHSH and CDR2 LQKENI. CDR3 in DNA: TGTGCCAGCTCACCTTTGATTACCTACGAGCAGTACTTC. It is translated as CASSPLITYEQYF.